This section outlines one T cell receptor (beta chain) sequence together with its context. Its antigen is not known. A much bigger clone sits one base away, suggesting this may be a read error. Isolated per sample were at least 6.5 million PBMCs. The data stem from a study of blood T cells in healthy people across ages. The study's findings and limits: TCR beta diversity was tightly associated with the proportion of naive T cells. Underestimates were what the diversity estimates from one million T cells were considered to be. A greater number of naive CD4+ cells and higher diversity distinguished long-lived donors from aged donors.

The V gene's germline CDR1 is SQVTM and CDR2 ANQGSEA. CDR3 length: 11 residues. Primers used in a second PCR of roughly 7 to 12 cycles were a sample-barcoded 5' primer and a J-beta primer mix. TCRdb processed the 5' RACE reads anew with MiXCR; each CDR3 protein has one entry. Of over 500,000 distinct CDR3 sequences in the sample, under 65% were seen once. This rearrangement joins TRBV29-1 to TRBJ2-4, with D perhaps TRBD2 (6 bases). The J call may be faulty, since TRBJ2-7 better matches the DNA end. The receptor's source is an elderly woman in good health. Input material: blood. The CDR3 DNA reads TGCAGCATGCAGGAGGGTGCCGAGCAGTACTTC. Protein product: CSMQEGAEQYF.